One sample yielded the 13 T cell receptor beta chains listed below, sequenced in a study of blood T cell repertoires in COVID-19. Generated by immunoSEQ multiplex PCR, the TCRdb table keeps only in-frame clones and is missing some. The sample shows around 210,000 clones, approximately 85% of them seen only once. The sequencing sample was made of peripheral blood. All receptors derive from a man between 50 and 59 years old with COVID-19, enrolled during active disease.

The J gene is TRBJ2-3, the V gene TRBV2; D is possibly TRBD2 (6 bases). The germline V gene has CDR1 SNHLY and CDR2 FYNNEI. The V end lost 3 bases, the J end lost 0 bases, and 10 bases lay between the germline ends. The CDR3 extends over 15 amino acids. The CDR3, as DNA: TGTGCCAGCAGTGATTGGGGGACTAGCACAGATACGCAGTATTTT. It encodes CASSDWGTSTDTQYF.

The DNA of the CDR3 is TGTGCCAGCAGCCAAGATTTGGCGAGGGCTAGCGGGGTGCTAGATACGCAGTATTTT. It yields the protein CASSQDLARASGVLDTQYF. V and J are TRBV4-2 and TRBJ2-3; TRBD2 agrees at 9 bases. V gave up 0 bases and J gave up 5 bases; unmatched junction bases: 15. CDR3 length: 19 amino acids. Germline V gene sequence: CDR1 LGHNA, CDR2 YNFKEQ.

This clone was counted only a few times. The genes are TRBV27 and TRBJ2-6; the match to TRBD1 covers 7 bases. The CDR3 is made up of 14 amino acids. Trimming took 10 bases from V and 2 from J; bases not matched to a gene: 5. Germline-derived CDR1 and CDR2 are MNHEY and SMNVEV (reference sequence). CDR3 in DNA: TGTGCCACACGACAGGGAGCTGGGGCCAACGTCCTGACTTTC. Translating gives CATRQGAGANVLTF.

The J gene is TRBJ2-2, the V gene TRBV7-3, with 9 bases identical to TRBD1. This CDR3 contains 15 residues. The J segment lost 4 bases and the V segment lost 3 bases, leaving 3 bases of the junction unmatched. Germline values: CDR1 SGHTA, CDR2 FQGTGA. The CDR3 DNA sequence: TGTGCCAGCAGCTTCGGGACAGGGAGCACCGGGGAGCTGTTTTTT. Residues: CASSFGTGSTGELFF.

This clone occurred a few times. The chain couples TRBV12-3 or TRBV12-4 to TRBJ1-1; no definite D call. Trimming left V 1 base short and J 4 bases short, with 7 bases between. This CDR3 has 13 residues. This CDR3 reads CASSLGGSTEAFF. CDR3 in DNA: TGTGCCAGCAGTTTAGGAGGTAGCACTGAAGCTTTCTTT.

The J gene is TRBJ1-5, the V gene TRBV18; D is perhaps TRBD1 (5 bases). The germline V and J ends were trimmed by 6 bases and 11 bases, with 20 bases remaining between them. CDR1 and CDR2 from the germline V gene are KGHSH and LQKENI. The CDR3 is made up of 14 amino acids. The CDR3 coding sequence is TGTGCCAGCTCCCCTATGGACAAAGGATGGGCCCAGCATTTT. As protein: CASSPMDKGWAQHF. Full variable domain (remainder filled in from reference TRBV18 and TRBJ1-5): NAGVMQNPRHLVRRRGQEARLRCSPMKGHSHVYWYRQLPEEGLKFMVYLQKENIIDESGMPKERFSAEFPKEGPSILRIQQVVRGDSAAYFCASSPMDKGWAQHFGDGTRLSIL.

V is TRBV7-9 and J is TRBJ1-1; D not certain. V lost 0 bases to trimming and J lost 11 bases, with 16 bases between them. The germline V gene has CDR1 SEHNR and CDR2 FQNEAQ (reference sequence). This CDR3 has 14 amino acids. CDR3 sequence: CASSLAASVGRAFF. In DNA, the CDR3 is TGTGCCAGCAGCTTAGCGGCCTCGGTCGGGAGGGCTTTCTTT.

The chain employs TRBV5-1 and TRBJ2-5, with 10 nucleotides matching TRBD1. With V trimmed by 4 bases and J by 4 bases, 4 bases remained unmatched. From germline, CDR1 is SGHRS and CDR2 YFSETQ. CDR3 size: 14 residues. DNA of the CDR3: TGCGCCAGCAGCCCGACAGGGGGCTCAGAGACCCAGTACTTC. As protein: CASSPTGGSETQYF.

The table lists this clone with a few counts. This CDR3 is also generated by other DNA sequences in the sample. The CDR3 coding sequence is TGTGCCAGCAGGGACACAAATCAGCCCCAGCATTTT. This gives the protein CASRDTNQPQHF. The gene calls are TRBV28 and TRBJ1-5, with D possibly matching TRBD1 (5 bases). The length of the CDR3 is 12 residues. V dropped 6 bases and J dropped 4 bases, with 7 bases sitting between them. Germline CDR1 reads MDHEN; CDR2 reads SYDVKM.

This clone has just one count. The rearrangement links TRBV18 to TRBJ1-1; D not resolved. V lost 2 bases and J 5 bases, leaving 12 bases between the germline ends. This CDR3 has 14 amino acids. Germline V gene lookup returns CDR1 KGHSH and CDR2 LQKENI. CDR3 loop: CASSPSGSRTEAFF. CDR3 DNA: TGTGCCAGCTCACCATCCGGCTCGAGGACTGAAGCTTTCTTT.

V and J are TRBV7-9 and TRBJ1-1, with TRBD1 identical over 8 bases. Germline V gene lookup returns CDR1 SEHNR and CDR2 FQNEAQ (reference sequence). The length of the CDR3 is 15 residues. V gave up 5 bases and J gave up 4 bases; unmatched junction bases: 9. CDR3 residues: CASSVRQGTTTEAFF. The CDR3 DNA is TGTGCCAGCAGCGTCAGACAGGGGACGACCACTGAAGCTTTCTTT.

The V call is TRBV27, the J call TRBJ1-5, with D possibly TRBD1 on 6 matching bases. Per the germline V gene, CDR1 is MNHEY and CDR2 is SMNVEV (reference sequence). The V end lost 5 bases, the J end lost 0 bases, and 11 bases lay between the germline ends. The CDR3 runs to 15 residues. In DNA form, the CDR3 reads TGTGCCAGCAGTAAGCAGGGGTATAGCAATCAGCCCCAGCATTTT. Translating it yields CASSKQGYSNQPQHF.

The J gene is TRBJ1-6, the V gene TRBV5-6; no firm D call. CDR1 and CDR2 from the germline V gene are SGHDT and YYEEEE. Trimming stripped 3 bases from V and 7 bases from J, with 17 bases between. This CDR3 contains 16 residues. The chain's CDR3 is CASSSRPAGRNSPLHF. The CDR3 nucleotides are TGTGCCAGCAGCTCAAGGCCGGCGGGGAGGAATTCACCCCTCCACTTT.